These 9 T cell receptor beta chains came from one sample sequenced in a study of control samples from healthy donors and cancer patients. Sequencing was performed with immunoSEQ multiplex PCR; in TCRdb, only in-frame clones are kept and a portion is missing. Here the sample spans about 180,000 clones, around 89% being singletons. Sequencing was carried out using blood. These receptors all come from a woman between 50 and 59 years old in good health.

The V and J genes are TRBV7-2 and TRBJ1-4, with 10 positions matching TRBD1. CDR1 is SGHTA, CDR2 FQGNSA, per germline. Losses at the gene ends were 3 bases for V and 6 bases for J; bases not matched to a gene: 1. CDR3 size: 14 residues. CDR3 sequence (DNA): TGTGCCAGCAGCTTGGGACAGGGGTATGAAAAACTGTTTTTT. Translation: CASSLGQGYEKLFF.

This chain links TRBV15 with TRBJ1-1; TRBD1 is a possible D gene (6 bases). The length of the CDR3 is 13 residues. Germline V gene sequence: CDR1 LNHNV, CDR2 YYDKDF (reference sequence). With 4 bases removed from V and 7 bases from J, the gap between germline ends came to 13 bases. The CDR3 sequence: CATSKRGQNEAFF. CDR3 nucleotide sequence: TGTGCCACCAGCAAACGGGGGCAGAATGAAGCTTTCTTT.

J is TRBJ2-3 and V is TRBV30; possible D gene TRBD1, 5 bases. The CDR3 has 17 residues. Germline-derived CDR1 and CDR2 are GTSNPN and SVGIG (reference sequence). Trimming removed 1 base at V and 2 bases at J, with 19 bases between. CDR3 sequence reads: CAWSAGNLPRITDTQYF. CDR3 nucleotides: TGTGCCTGGAGTGCAGGGAACCTGCCGAGAATCACAGATACGCAGTATTTT.

This chain uses TRBV3-1 (or the pseudogene TRBV3-2) with TRBJ2-7; the match to TRBD1 covers 12 bases. Germline loops: CDR1 LGHDT, CDR2 YNNKEL (reference sequence). The CDR3 contains 14 residues. J lost 5 bases, V lost 10 bases, and 9 bases had no gene match. The CDR3 region is CATGTGTGGHEQYF. Here the CDR3 DNA reads TGTGCCACCGGAACCGGGACAGGGGGCCACGAGCAGTACTTC.

This sequence joins TRBV5-4 and TRBJ1-3, with no clear D. The ends were cut back, 1 base at V and 0 bases at J, with 8 bases in the middle. CDR3 length: 15 amino acids. Germline V lookup: CDR1 SGHNT, CDR2 YYREEE (reference sequence). CDR3 bases: TGTGCCAGCAGCTTGTATTGGGGCTCTGGAAACACCATATATTTT. Amino acid sequence: CASSLYWGSGNTIYF.

The V call is TRBV14, the J call TRBJ1-1; 12 bases align to TRBD1. The CDR3 is 15 residues long. J was trimmed by 0 bases and V by 6 bases; bases with no gene match: 2. The germline gives CDR1 SGHDN, CDR2 FVKESK. The CDR3 sequence is CASRRDRGLNTEAFF. The CDR3 nucleotides are TGTGCCAGCAGGAGGGACAGGGGGCTGAACACTGAAGCTTTCTTT.

A single count supports this clone. This chain links TRBV6-5 with TRBJ1-4, with D possibly matching TRBD1 (6 bases). Germline V gene data show CDR1 as MNHEY and CDR2 as SVGAGI. With 2 bases removed from V and 8 bases from J, the gap between germline ends came to 18 bases. The CDR3 has 16 amino acids. CDR3 in amino acids: CASSYTRFRGREKLFF. The CDR3 DNA is TGTGCCAGCAGTTACACCCGCTTCAGGGGACGGGAAAAACTGTTTTTT.

The chain carries TRBV9 and TRBJ2-5, with a weak D call TRBD1 (5 bases). CDR1 and CDR2 from the germline V gene are SGDLS and YYNGEE. The CDR3 has 14 amino acids. V gave up 2 bases and J gave up 4 bases, with 12 bases separating them. CDR3 DNA: TGTGCCAGCAGCGTTACAAGGGGCCGAGAGACCCAGTACTTC. Translating gives CASSVTRGRETQYF.

The CDR3 loop is CASSLGTGGSPLHF. In DNA, the CDR3 is TGTGCCAGCAGTCTAGGGACAGGGGGTTCACCCCTCCACTTT. V is TRBV3-1 (or the pseudogene TRBV3-2) and J is TRBJ1-6; 11 bases match TRBD1. There are 14 residues in the CDR3. Germline CDR1 reads LGHDT; CDR2 reads YNNKEL (reference sequence). After removal of 6 bases from V and 9 bases from J, the junction contained 4 bases not matched to a gene.